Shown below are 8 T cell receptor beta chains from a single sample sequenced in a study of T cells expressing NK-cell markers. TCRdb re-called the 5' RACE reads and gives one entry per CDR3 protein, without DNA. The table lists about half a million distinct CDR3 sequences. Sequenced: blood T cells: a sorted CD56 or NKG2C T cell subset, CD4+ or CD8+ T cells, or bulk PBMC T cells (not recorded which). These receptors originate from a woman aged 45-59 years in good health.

The CDR3 loop reads CASNFRGDYGYTF. V usage is TRBV27 and J usage is TRBJ1-2; TCRdb calls TRBD1, which cannot be checked without DNA. Looked up from germline, CDR1 is MNHEY and CDR2 is SMNVEV (reference sequence). The CDR3 is 13 residues long.

This CDR3 is CASSPLGSEQFF. V usage is TRBV7-9 and J usage is TRBJ2-1; lacking DNA, the TRBD1 call made by TCRdb goes unchecked. Germline V lookup: CDR1 SEHNR, CDR2 FQNEAQ (reference sequence). The CDR3 covers 12 residues.

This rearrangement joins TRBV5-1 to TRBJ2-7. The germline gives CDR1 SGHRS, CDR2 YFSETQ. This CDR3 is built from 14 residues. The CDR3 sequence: CASSLVRGSYEQYF.

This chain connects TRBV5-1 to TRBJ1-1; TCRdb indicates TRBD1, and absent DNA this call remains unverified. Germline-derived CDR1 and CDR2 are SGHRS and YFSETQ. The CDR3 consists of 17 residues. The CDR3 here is CASSKQGAGSRSTEAFF.

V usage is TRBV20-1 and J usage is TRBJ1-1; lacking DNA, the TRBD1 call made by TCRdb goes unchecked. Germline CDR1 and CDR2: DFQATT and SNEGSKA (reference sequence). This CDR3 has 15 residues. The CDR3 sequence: CSAYHRVRGNTEAFF.

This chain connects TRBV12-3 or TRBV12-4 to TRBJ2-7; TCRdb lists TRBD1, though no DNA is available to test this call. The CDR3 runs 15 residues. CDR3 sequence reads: CASSPGQDKEHEQYF.

The CDR3 reads CASSPRGTGTGTDTQYF. The genes are TRBV7-8 and TRBJ2-3; absent DNA, TCRdb's TRBD1 call cannot be checked. The CDR3 contains 17 residues. Per the germline V gene, CDR1 is SGHVS and CDR2 is FQNEAQ. The whole variable domain, remainder taken from reference TRBV7-8 and TRBJ2-3, is GAGVSQSPRYKVAKRGQDVALRCDPISGHVSLFWYQQALGQGPEFLTYFQNEAQLDKSGLPSDRFFAERPEGSVSTLKIQRTQQEDSAVYLCASSPRGTGTGTDTQYFGPGTRLTVL.

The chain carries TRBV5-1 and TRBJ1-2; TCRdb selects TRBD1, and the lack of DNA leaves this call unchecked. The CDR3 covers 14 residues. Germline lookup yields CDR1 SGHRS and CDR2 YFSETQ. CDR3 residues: CASSPGTFLHGYTF.